This T cell receptor beta chain originates from a study of shared clonotypes between healthy human individuals. The CDR3 sequence is 17 residues long. In germline, CDR1 is SGHNT, CDR2 YYREEE (reference sequence). V lost 4 bases and J 6 bases, leaving 23 bases between the germline ends. General observations from the study: Memory subsets generally showed lower estimated richness than naive subsets.

This table comes from immunoSEQ multiplex PCR, and its TCRdb copy is limited to in-frame clones, with some not included. The sample includes 1.4 million to 1.5 million clones, roughly 95% of them seen just once. In the case of this clone: Antigen: not known.

The specimen was naive CD4+ T cells sorted from blood. Subset noted: CD45RA+ positively selected. This chain joins TRBV5-4 and TRBJ2-1, with D tentatively TRBD2 (6 bases). The TCR comes from a man aged 25 to 40 in good health. CDR3 sequence (DNA): TGTGCCAGCAGCCGTCCGGCGGGGCGAAAATTAATCAATGAGCAGTTCTTC. It yields the protein CASSRPAGRKLINEQFF. Full variable domain (remainder filled in from reference TRBV5-4 and TRBJ2-1): ETGVTQSPTHLIKTRGQQVTLRCSSQSGHNTVSWYQQALGQGPQFIFQYYREEENGRGNFPPRFSGLQFPNYSSELNVNALELDDSALYLCASSRPAGRKLINEQFFGPGTRLTVL.